The next 21 T cell receptor beta chains were all read from a single sample in a study of neoadjuvant anti-PD-1 for oral cavity cancer. The protocol was immunoSEQ multiplex PCR, while the TCRdb copy is restricted to in-frame clones and leaves out a portion. The data contain fewer than 7,000 clones, about two thirds of them seen just once; the ten biggest clones take up 2.7%. This sample comprised PBMCs, obtained before nivolumab (anti-PD-1) treatment. The receptors shown here come from a person between 40 and 85 years old with oral cavity squamous cell carcinoma.

This chain joins TRBV5-1 and TRBJ1-6; the D is unclear. The CDR3 runs 15 residues. Trimming took off 0 bases at V and 8 bases at J, with 12 bases between the two ends. Germline lookup yields CDR1 SGHRS and CDR2 YFSETQ. The DNA of the CDR3 is TGCGCCAGCAGCTTGGAGAGGGTACCTGATTCACCCCTCCACTTT. As protein: CASSLERVPDSPLHF. The variable domain in full, with the rest retrieved from reference TRBV5-1 and TRBJ1-6, is KAGVTQTPRYLIKTRGQQVTLSCSPISGHRSVSWYQQTPGQGLQFLFEYFSETQRNKGNFPGRFSGRQFSNSRSEMNVSTLELGDSALYLCASSLERVPDSPLHFGNGTRLTVT.

The V call is TRBV5-6, the J call TRBJ1-2, with 7 bases aligning to TRBD1. Germline loops: CDR1 SGHDT, CDR2 YYEEEE. The V gene end was trimmed by 5 bases and the J gene end by 2 bases; junction bases not matched to a gene: 6. The CDR3 is made up of 14 amino acids. The CDR3 nucleotides are TGTGCCAGCAGATGGGACAGCGGCAACTATGGCTACACCTTC. This sequence encodes CASRWDSGNYGYTF.

This clone was seen a single time. The chain has TRBV11-2 and TRBJ1-5; D is unresolved. The germline V gene encodes CDR1 SGHAT and CDR2 FQNNGV. V dropped 3 bases and J dropped 4 bases, with 19 bases sitting between them. This CDR3 comprises 17 residues. CDR3 residues: CASSFRLEVQRNQPQHF. CDR3 in DNA: TGTGCCAGCAGCTTTCGCTTGGAAGTCCAAAGGAATCAGCCCCAGCATTTT.

The CDR3 here is CASSYNRPPETQYF. For the CDR3, the DNA is TGTGCCAGCAGTTACAATCGGCCCCCAGAGACCCAGTACTTC. The V and J genes are TRBV6-5 and TRBJ2-5; no definite D call. This CDR3 comprises 14 residues. Trimming took off 2 bases at V and 4 bases at J, with 11 bases between the two ends. The germline gives CDR1 MNHEY, CDR2 SVGAGI.

J is TRBJ1-2 and V is TRBV30; 9 positions agree with TRBD1. The junction had 2 bases not matched to a gene; V was cut back by 3 bases and J by 6 bases. The CDR3 contains 12 residues. The germline V gene encodes CDR1 GTSNPN and CDR2 SVGIG (reference sequence). CDR3 residues: CAWRGTGHGYTF. In nucleotides, the CDR3 is TGTGCCTGGAGGGGGACAGGGCATGGCTACACCTTC.

This clone was detected once. The CDR3 here is CASKDREGDSTDTQYF. The CDR3 region has the DNA TGCGCCAGTAAGGACAGGGAAGGGGATAGCACAGATACGCAGTATTTT. The chain recombines TRBV10-1 with TRBJ2-3; 8 nucleotides agree with TRBD1. The germline CDR1 and CDR2 sequences are WNHNN and SYGVQD (reference sequence). The CDR3 consists of 16 residues. Trimming removed 9 bases from V and 0 bases from J; junction bases left unmatched: 11.

This clone was counted between two and nine times. The chain combines TRBV7-9 with TRBJ1-6; D gene unclear. The germline gives CDR1 SEHNR, CDR2 FQNEAQ (reference sequence). The length of the CDR3 is 14 residues. V dropped 3 bases and J dropped 7 bases, with 10 bases sitting between them. CDR3 bases: TGTGCCAGCAGCTTCGGAGGACTCAATTCACCCCTCCACTTT. Translation: CASSFGGLNSPLHF.

This sequence joins TRBV7-2 and TRBJ1-4; TRBD1 might be the D (5 bases). V lost 1 base, J lost 5 bases, and 11 bases lay in between. This CDR3 is 15 amino acids long. CDR1 is SGHTA, CDR2 FQGNSA, per germline. CDR3 coding DNA: TGTGCCAGCAGCTTAGGGGGGACTGAGAATGAAAAACTGTTTTTT. This sequence encodes CASSLGGTENEKLFF.

The rearrangement joins TRBV27 to TRBJ2-1, with D unresolved. The CDR3 sequence is 13 residues long. CDR1 and CDR2 (germline): MNHEY, SMNVEV (reference sequence). The germline V and J ends were trimmed by 1 base and 2 bases, with 3 bases remaining between them. The CDR3 here is CASSLYTYNEQFF. The CDR3 DNA reads TGTGCCAGCAGTTTATATACCTACAATGAGCAGTTCTTC.

The chain links TRBV11-2 to TRBJ2-7; D is uncertain. Trimming cost V 5 bases and J 4 bases, with 18 bases left between them. The CDR3 loop spans 15 amino acids. Germline V CDR1 and CDR2: SGHAT, FQNNGV. CDR3 in DNA: TGTGCCAGCAGCAACATCTTGGAAGGGCATTACGAGCAGTACTTC. It encodes CASSNILEGHYEQYF. Full variable domain (outside the CDR3, taken from reference TRBV11-2 and TRBJ2-7): EAGVAQSPRYKIIEKRQSVAFWCNPISGHATLYWYQQILGQGPKLLIQFQNNGVVDDSQLPKDRFSAERLKGVDSTLKIQPAKLEDSAVYLCASSNILEGHYEQYFGPGTRLTVT.

The J gene is TRBJ2-7, the V gene TRBV6-1, with D tentatively TRBD1 or TRBD2 (5 bases each). The germline V gene encodes CDR1 MNHNS and CDR2 SASEGT. The CDR3 consists of 14 residues. Trimming stripped 8 bases from V and 2 bases from J, with 16 bases between. The CDR3 sequence: CASCRDLGPYEQYF. Here the CDR3 DNA reads TGTGCCAGCTGTAGGGACCTTGGGCCCTACGAGCAGTACTTC.

This chain uses TRBV6-5 with TRBJ2-7; possibly TRBD2 for D (6 bases). The CDR3 is made up of 14 amino acids. Trimming stripped 7 bases from V and 4 bases from J, with 17 bases between. Germline V gene lookup returns CDR1 MNHEY and CDR2 SVGAGI. CDR3 region: CASKRAGQVYEQYF. For the CDR3, the DNA is TGTGCCAGCAAAAGGGCGGGGCAAGTTTACGAGCAGTACTTC.

V and J are TRBV5-8 and TRBJ1-5; D not resolved. This CDR3 region has 12 residues. The V end was cut by 2 bases, the J end by 5 bases, with 5 bases between. Germline V lookup: CDR1 SGHTS, CDR2 YDEGEE. The CDR3 reads CASSFTDQPQHF. CDR3 DNA: TGTGCCAGCAGCTTCACGGATCAGCCCCAGCATTTT.

The chain couples TRBV6-6 to TRBJ2-7, with 10 bases fitting TRBD2. V dropped 6 bases and J dropped 3; count of bases not matched to a gene: 11. Per germline, CDR1 MNHNY and CDR2 SVGAGI (reference sequence). CDR3 length equals 16 residues. CDR3 sequence reads: CASRSSGGFRGYEQYF. DNA of the CDR3: TGTGCCAGCAGGTCTAGCGGGGGATTTAGAGGCTACGAGCAGTACTTC.

V usage is TRBV5-8 and J usage is TRBJ2-7; 9 bases are shared with TRBD1. CDR3 length: 16 residues. Germline trimming cut 4 bases from V and 0 bases from J; bases unmatched to any gene: 8. In germline, CDR1 is SGHTS, CDR2 YDEGEE. The CDR3 nucleotides read TGTGCCAGCAGCCGGACCGGGACAGGGAGCTCCTACGAGCAGTACTTC. Translating it yields CASSRTGTGSSYEQYF.

The chain employs TRBV4-1 and TRBJ2-1; 8 nucleotides agree with TRBD1. After removal of 0 bases from V and 7 bases from J, the junction contained 11 bases not matched to a gene. In germline, CDR1 is MGHRA, CDR2 YSYEKL. This CDR3 is 17 amino acids long. The CDR3 sequence: CASSQEGTGSGSNEQFF. CDR3 in DNA: TGCGCCAGCAGCCAAGAAGGGACAGGCTCTGGGTCGAATGAGCAGTTCTTC.

The rearrangement links TRBV7-2 to TRBJ1-6; TRBD1 agrees at 7 bases. Germline-derived CDR1 and CDR2 are SGHTA and FQGNSA. V trimming: 5 bases; J trimming: 6 bases; junction bases outside the gene matches: 10. The CDR3 runs to 16 residues. Here the CDR3 reads CASSPPTTGRNSPLHF. Written as DNA, the CDR3 is TGTGCCAGCAGCCCGCCGACGACAGGGCGTAATTCACCCCTCCACTTT.

V and J are TRBV27 and TRBJ1-1; TRBD1 matches at 7 bases. The germline V gene encodes CDR1 MNHEY and CDR2 SMNVEV (reference sequence). The trim removed 6 bases at V and 6 bases at J, leaving 7 bases unmatched. The length of the CDR3 is 13 residues. Here the CDR3 DNA reads TGTGCCAGCAGGAAAACCAGGGGGGCTGAAGCTTTCTTT. Protein sequence: CASRKTRGAEAFF.

The chain is built from TRBV5-4 and TRBJ2-3, with TRBD1 as a possible D gene (6 bases). Germline lookup yields CDR1 SGHNT and CDR2 YYREEE (reference sequence). V was cut by 0 bases and J by 6 bases, with 8 bases left in between. The CDR3 sequence is 13 residues long. The DNA of the CDR3 is TGTGCCAGCAGCTTGGAAAGGGGGGATACGCAGTATTTT. Encoded protein: CASSLERGDTQYF.

In its sample, this clone was seen a few times. This chain connects TRBV7-2 to TRBJ1-2; 7 bases are a match to TRBD1. The junction had 10 bases not matched to a gene; V was cut back by 5 bases and J by 4 bases. The length of the CDR3 is 15 residues. The germline V gene encodes CDR1 SGHTA and CDR2 FQGNSA. CDR3 in amino acids: CASSPPGQHVYGYTF. CDR3 nucleotide sequence: TGTGCCAGCAGCCCGCCGGGACAGCACGTCTATGGCTACACCTTC. The variable domain in full, completed from reference TRBV7-2 and TRBJ1-2, reads GAGVSQSPSNKVTEKGKDVELRCDPISGHTALYWYRQSLGQGLEFLIYFQGNSAPDKSGLPSDRFSAERTGGSVSTLTIQRTQQEDSAVYLCASSPPGQHVYGYTFGSGTRLTVV.

This chain uses TRBV6-5 with TRBJ1-2; TRBD1 might be the D (5 bases). CDR1 MNHEY and CDR2 SVGAGI come from the germline V gene. V was shortened by 2 bases and J by 7 bases, with 14 bases between the two germline ends. The CDR3 contains 14 residues. The CDR3 bases are TGTGCCAGCAGTTACGGGTCAGGGACGGGTGGCTACACCTTC. Amino acid sequence: CASSYGSGTGGYTF.